This T cell receptor (beta chain) originates from a study of human T cells and chemical hapten exposure. Study information: From small differences in pooled library volume came most of the variation in per-sample TCR yields.

This clonotype was seen many times. Its antigen is undetermined. Attachment of unique molecular identifiers to individual cDNA molecules was performed in the library. Source study methods: TCR counts had a median of about 99,000 per sample and spanned about 20,000 to 700,000. TCRdb recomputed calls from the 5' RACE reads with MiXCR, one row per CDR3 protein. The V and J calls and clone size come from TCRdb's table, not from the authors' own analysis. The repertoire consists of some 150,000 distinct CDR3 sequences, with around 4.1% occurring once and the leading ten covering over 1.2%. Study-wide findings and caveats: Among TCRs, those above 1 in 1000 frequency were unaffected by DPC sensitization.

Unfractionated whole blood was the source from which total RNA was extracted. CDR3 length: 15 amino acids. The V and J ends lost 4 bases and 3 bases, in that order; junction bases with no gene match: 5. Germline CDR1 SGHVS, CDR2 FQNEAQ. This TCR was recovered from a female donor in good health. This sequence joins TRBV7-8 and TRBJ2-1, with TRBD1 matching 8 bases. CDR3 sequence: CASSSGTGNYNEQFF. For the CDR3, the DNA is TGTGCCAGCAGCTCCGGGACAGGCAACTACAATGAGCAGTTCTTC.